The 9 T cell receptor beta chains listed next were all sequenced from one sample in a study of glioma-infiltrating T cells. Using RNA template, CDR3s of TCR alpha and beta were amplified with iRepertoire arm-PCR. From the multiplex PCR reads, TCRdb called clonotypes with MiXCR, one entry per CDR3 protein. There are about 380,000 distinct CDR3 sequences in the sample; 41% occur only once, and 12% lies in the top ten. The specimen sequenced was glioma tissue, nonneoplastic brain tissue, or PBMCs (not recorded which). The receptor set was obtained from a human donor with low-grade glioma or glioblastoma, undergoing nonglioma brain surgery, or in good health (not recorded which).

In this sample, this clonotype turned up a few times. The chain couples TRBV20-1 to TRBJ2-7, with no clear D. Trimming took off 6 bases at V and 6 bases at J, with 15 bases between the two ends. Looked up from germline, CDR1 is DFQATT and CDR2 is SNEGSKA (reference sequence). The CDR3 runs to 12 residues. The CDR3 here is CSAPGWLGEQYF. The CDR3 bases are TGCAGTGCCCCCGGATGGCTGGGCGAGCAGTACTTC.

This clonotype appeared a few times. CDR3 bases: TGTGCCAGCAGTTCCGGACTAGCGGGAAGCACAGATACGCAGTATTTT. Its protein is CASSSGLAGSTDTQYF. The chain links TRBV12-3 or TRBV12-4 to TRBJ2-3; the match to TRBD2 covers 12 bases. The V gene end was trimmed by 4 bases and the J gene end by 0 bases; junction bases not matched to a gene: 2. The CDR3 is 16 amino acids.

A single count supports this clonotype. This chain joins TRBV7-3 and TRBJ2-1; 7 bases are shared with TRBD2. The length of the CDR3 is 14 residues. V was pared by 2 bases and J by 4 bases, with 2 bases of the junction left unmatched. Looked up from germline, CDR1 is SGHTA and CDR2 is FQGTGA. The CDR3 DNA follows: TGTGCCAGCAGCTTAGGGAGGGAGTACAATGAGCAGTTCTTC. Translated, it gives CASSLGREYNEQFF.

This clonotype was counted between two and nine times. The V call is TRBV20-1, the J call TRBJ1-2, with D perhaps matching TRBD1 (5 bases). The germline CDR1 and CDR2 sequences are DFQATT and SNEGSKA (reference sequence). With 4 bases removed from V and 4 bases from J, the gap between germline ends came to 19 bases. The CDR3 totals 15 residues. CDR3 loop: CSANTGGVSSYGYTF. The CDR3 DNA is TGCAGTGCTAACACGGGAGGGGTTAGCTCCTATGGCTACACCTTC.

This clonotype came up many times. The chain carries TRBV4-2 and TRBJ2-7; no definite D call. CDR1 is LGHNA and CDR2 is YNFKEQ in the germline V gene. V was clipped by 0 bases and J by 1 base, with 7 bases between them. The CDR3 has 14 residues. CDR3 sequence reads: CASSQEVGSYEQYF. The CDR3 nucleotides read TGTGCCAGCAGCCAAGAGGTTGGTTCCTACGAGCAGTACTTC.

For this clonotype: Compared with germline, one end of the junction differs, possibly owing to a read error. This chain joins TRBV27 and TRBJ2-7, with TRBD1 identical over 11 bases. The CDR3 sequence is 14 residues long. Germline CDR1 is MNHEY and CDR2 is SMNVEV (reference sequence). CDR3 in amino acids: CASSSGTGGHELYF. For the CDR3, the DNA is TGTGCCAGCAGCTCCGGGACAGGGGGTCATGAGCTGTACTTC.

V is TRBV20-1 and J is TRBJ1-5; D may be TRBD1 (6 bases). This CDR3 spans 15 amino acids. Germline lookup yields CDR1 DFQATT and CDR2 SNEGSKA (reference sequence). The ends were cut back, 0 bases at V and 1 base at J, with 10 bases in the middle. The CDR3 DNA follows: TGCAGTGCTAGAGAAAGGGGGGGAAGCAATCAGCCCCAGCATTTT. The encoded protein is CSARERGGSNQPQHF.

The chain has TRBV7-9 and TRBJ1-1, with TRBD1 identical over 9 bases. Germline CDR1 and CDR2: SEHNR and FQNEAQ (reference sequence). V lost 4 bases to trimming and J lost 3 bases; unmatched junction nucleotides: 6. The CDR3 totals 15 residues. The CDR3 region has the DNA TGTGCCAGCAGCTCTCGGACAGGGGTGGACACTGAAGCTTTCTTT. Protein product: CASSSRTGVDTEAFF.

This clonotype was seen repeatedly, ten times or more. The CDR3 DNA reads TGTGCCAGCAGTCACCCGACTAGCCCAGATACGCAGTATTTT. It specifies CASSHPTSPDTQYF. V and J are TRBV6-2 or TRBV6-3 and TRBJ2-3; 7 bases match TRBD2. The junction had 6 bases not matched to a gene; V was cut back by 5 bases and J by 4 bases. The CDR3 is 14 residues long. CDR1 and CDR2 from the germline V gene are MNHEY and SVGEGT.